The rows below give T cell receptor beta chains drawn from one sample of a study of cytomegalovirus exposure and HLA in healthy donors. Profiled with immunoSEQ multiplex PCR; TCRdb holds only in-frame clones, not every one. Of about 140,000 clones in the sample, 80% to 90% were seen once. The sequencing input was PBMCs. These TCRs come from a woman in her 30s in good health and CMV-seronegative. Each CDR3 is given with its conserved first and last residue. D genes are given only for firm matches. Clone sizes are given selectively: once, few, many, or a class where the clone is expanded.

D,J,size,V,DNA,CDR3
NA,TRBJ2-7,NA,TRBV15,TGTGCCACCAGCAGAGATCAACAGTCTTTCTACGAGCAGTACTTC,CATSRDQQSFYEQYF
NA,TRBJ1-3,NA,TRBV5-4,TGTGCCAGCAGCTCCCCCCCAGGTTCCTACTCTGGAAACACCATATATTTT,CASSSPPGSYSGNTIYF
TRBD2,TRBJ2-1,NA,TRBV5-4,TGTGCCAGCACCGGGGGGGCCAAGAATGAGCAGTTCTTC,CASTGGAKNEQFF
TRBD1,TRBJ2-2,NA,TRBV7-3,TGTGCCAGCAGGGGACAGGCGAACACCGGGGAGCTGTTTTTT,CASRGQANTGELFF
NA,TRBJ2-1,once,TRBV11-2,TGTGCCAGCAGCTTAGTTACAGTCTACAATGAGCAGTTCTTC,CASSLVTVYNEQFF
NA,TRBJ1-2,NA,TRBV2,TGTGCCAGCGCCCAGGCCCCGCGCGGGGGGGCCTCTGGCTACACCTTC,CASAQAPRGGASGYTF
NA,TRBJ2-7,NA,TRBV6-6,TGTGCCAGCAGTTACACCTCTGACACCTACGAGCAGTACTTC,CASSYTSDTYEQYF
NA,TRBJ1-2,NA,TRBV10-3,TGTGCCACCAAACCGACTGGCGATGGCTACACCTTC,CATKPTGDGYTF
TRBD1,TRBJ1-2,NA,TRBV5-1,TGCGCCAGCACGGAGGACAGGGCTGGTGGCTACACCTTC,CASTEDRAGGYTF
NA,TRBJ2-2,NA,TRBV11-3,TGTGCCAGCAGCTCACAGACAGGTTTATACACCGGGGAGCTGTTTTTT,CASSSQTGLYTGELFF
TRBD2,TRBJ2-3,NA,TRBV5-1,TGCGCCAGCAGCTTGGCCCCCGTTAGCGGGGAGGGCGGTTATACGCAGTATTTT,CASSLAPVSGEGGYTQYF
NA,TRBJ2-3,NA,TRBV5-4,TGTGCCAGCAGCCCTGGGGGGACCATCACAGATACGCAGTATTTT,CASSPGGTITDTQYF
NA,TRBJ1-1,few,TRBV29-1,TGCAGCGCCGACGGAGGAATGAACACTGAAGCTTTCTTT,CSADGGMNTEAFF
NA,TRBJ1-6,NA,TRBV28,TGTGCCAGCAGTTTAGGAGGTCTGGGTTCACCCCTCCACTTT,CASSLGGLGSPLHF
NA,TRBJ2-2,large,TRBV7-6,TGTGCCAGCAGCCCCCAAGTCGGGGAGGGGGTCGGGGAGCTGTTTTTT,CASSPQVGEGVGELFF
TRBD1,TRBJ1-1,NA,TRBV2,TGTGCCAGCAGCGCCAGGGGGGGGACAGGGGTCACTGAAGCTTTCTTT,CASSARGGTGVTEAFF
NA,TRBJ2-7,NA,TRBV4-3,TGCGCCAGCAGCCAAGAAAACGGGTACGAGCAGTACTTC,CASSQENGYEQYF
TRBD1,TRBJ1-5,NA,TRBV2,TGTGCCAGCAGTGACAGGGGGTCGAGCAATCAGCCCCAGCATTTT,CASSDRGSSNQPQHF
TRBD1,TRBJ1-2,once,TRBV19,TGTGCCAGTAGTAGACAGGGGGTGAAAGACTATGGCTACACCTTC,CASSRQGVKDYGYTF
NA,TRBJ2-7,NA,TRBV7-3,TGTGCCAGCAGCTTAATGGGGACTGGGGCCTACGAGCAGTACTTC,CASSLMGTGAYEQYF
NA,TRBJ2-2,NA,TRBV5-4,TGTGCCAGCAGCCCCGCGGCCCGGGGAGGCACCGGGGAGCTGTTTTTT,CASSPAARGGTGELFF
NA,TRBJ1-1,NA,TRBV28,TGTGCCAGCAGTGGGCTCGCCCATGAAGCTTTCTTT,CASSGLAHEAFF
NA,TRBJ1-2,NA,TRBV9,TGTGCCAGCAGCGTATCTATGGACGGGGGAAACTATGGCTACACCTTC,CASSVSMDGGNYGYTF
TRBD1,TRBJ2-1,NA,TRBV5-6,TGTGCCAGCAGCGCACGAGTCCGGGACAGAGGCAATGAGCAGTTCTTC,CASSARVRDRGNEQFF
TRBD1,TRBJ2-7,NA,TRBV11-2,TGTGCCAGCAGCTCCCCGAAGGGGGCAGAAGAGCAGTACTTC,CASSSPKGAEEQYF
NA,TRBJ2-7,NA,TRBV7-9,TGTGCCAGCAGCTCCGCCAGAATCTGGTACGAGCAGTACTTC,CASSSARIWYEQYF
TRBD1,TRBJ2-5,NA,TRBV5-1,TGCGCCAGCAGCTTCCAGGGGGCGACCAAAGAGACCCAGTACTTC,CASSFQGATKETQYF
NA,TRBJ2-1,NA,TRBV19,TGTGCCAGTAGTCCTGAACAGGGAGGGTATGAGCAGTTCTTC,CASSPEQGGYEQFF
TRBD2,TRBJ2-3,NA,TRBV5-1,TGCGCCAGCAGCTTGGTGGCGCTAGCGGGGGGATATACGCAGTATTTT,CASSLVALAGGYTQYF
NA,TRBJ2-3,NA,TRBV2,TGTGCCAGCAGCCGACAGGTCCGGGCCTGGGATACGCAGTATTTT,CASSRQVRAWDTQYF
TRBD1,TRBJ1-1,NA,TRBV6-5,TGTGCCAGCTTTAAGACAGGGGGCACTGAAGCTTTCTTT,CASFKTGGTEAFF
TRBD1,TRBJ2-4,NA,TRBV6-5,TGTGCCAGCAGTGGGACAGGGACCAAAAACATTCAGTACTTC,CASSGTGTKNIQYF
TRBD1,TRBJ2-1,NA,TRBV27,TGTGCCAGCAGTTTCCTAGGACAGGGTACAAATGAGCAGTTCTTC,CASSFLGQGTNEQFF
TRBD1,TRBJ1-1,NA,TRBV6-5,TGTGCCAGCAGCTGGGGGACAGGGGCTGCTGAAGCTTTCTTT,CASSWGTGAAEAFF
TRBD1,TRBJ1-1,NA,TRBV4-1,TGCGCCAGCAGCCAGGAGACAGGGAGAACACAAGCTTTCTTT,CASSQETGRTQAFF
TRBD1,TRBJ2-6,NA,TRBV10-3,TGTGCCACCGAACAGGGGGAGACTGGGGCCAACGTCCTGACTTTC,CATEQGETGANVLTF
TRBD1,TRBJ2-1,NA,TRBV9,TGTGCCAGCAGCGTACGGACCGGGACAGACACCCCTGAGCAGTTCTTC,CASSVRTGTDTPEQFF
NA,TRBJ1-1,NA,TRBV5-4,TGTGCCAGCAGCTTGGCCCATGATAGGGGCTTAAACACTGAAGCTTTCTTT,CASSLAHDRGLNTEAFF
TRBD1,TRBJ1-2,NA,TRBV9,TGTGCCAGCAGCGCCCAACCGGGACAGGGAGATGGCTACACCTTC,CASSAQPGQGDGYTF
NA,TRBJ2-3,NA,TRBV21-1,TGTGCCAGCAGCCCGGGAAGGGCGAGCACAGATACGCAGTATTTT,CASSPGRASTDTQYF
TRBD2,TRBJ2-3,NA,TRBV6-5,TGTGCCAGCAGTTGGGGCGGGGGGGTGAGGGATACGCAGTATTTT,CASSWGGGVRDTQYF
TRBD1,TRBJ1-4,NA,TRBV6-6,TGTGCCAGCAGTTACCAGGGGGCCGATGAAAAACTGTTTTTT,CASSYQGADEKLFF
NA,TRBJ1-2,once,TRBV2,TGTGCCAGCAGTGTCGGGCAGGGGACTAACTATGGCTACACCTTC,CASSVGQGTNYGYTF
TRBD2,TRBJ2-7,NA,TRBV10-2,TGCGCCAGCATCGAGCGGGGGGGCACCTACGAGCAGTACTTC,CASIERGGTYEQYF
NA,TRBJ1-5,NA,TRBV5-8,TGTGCCAGCAGTCCGTGGGCGAATCAGCCCCAGCATTTT,CASSPWANQPQHF
TRBD1,TRBJ2-7,NA,TRBV15,TGTGCCACCAGCAGAGCGACAGGGTCCTACGAGCAGTACTTC,CATSRATGSYEQYF
TRBD1,TRBJ2-7,NA,TRBV27,TGTGCCAGCAAATTGGGGACAGACACCTACGAGCAGTACTTC,CASKLGTDTYEQYF
TRBD1,TRBJ2-5,NA,TRBV7-2,TGTGCCAGCAGCTTGGACAGGGGGAGAGAGACCCAGTACTTC,CASSLDRGRETQYF
TRBD1,TRBJ1-4,once,TRBV25-1,TGTGCCAGCAACAGGGGAAATGAAAAACTGTTTTTT,CASNRGNEKLFF
NA,TRBJ1-1,NA,TRBV7-9,TGTGCCAGCAGCCCAGGGGCTGGGGTTGAAGCTTTCTTT,CASSPGAGVEAFF
TRBD1,TRBJ2-7,few,TRBV7-8,TGTGCCAGCAGCTTAGCTTATGGACAGGGGGATTCCTACGAGCAGTACTTC,CASSLAYGQGDSYEQYF
TRBD1,TRBJ1-6,NA,TRBV6-5,TGTGCCAGCAGTTACTCGCAGGGGGGAAATTCACCCCTCCACTTT,CASSYSQGGNSPLHF
NA,TRBJ1-5,few,TRBV2,TGTGCCAGCAGTGCTGAGGGTCAGCCCCAGCATTTT,CASSAEGQPQHF
NA,TRBJ2-5,NA,TRBV18,TGTGCCAGCTCACCGGCGGGAGAGACCCAGTACTTC,CASSPAGETQYF
NA,TRBJ2-2,NA,TRBV28,TGTGCCAGCAGTGAAACAGGGATTGACACCGGGGAGCTGTTTTTT,CASSETGIDTGELFF
NA,TRBJ1-2,NA,TRBV9,TGTGCCAGCAGCCAAAGGGACACTAACTATGGCTACACCTTC,CASSQRDTNYGYTF